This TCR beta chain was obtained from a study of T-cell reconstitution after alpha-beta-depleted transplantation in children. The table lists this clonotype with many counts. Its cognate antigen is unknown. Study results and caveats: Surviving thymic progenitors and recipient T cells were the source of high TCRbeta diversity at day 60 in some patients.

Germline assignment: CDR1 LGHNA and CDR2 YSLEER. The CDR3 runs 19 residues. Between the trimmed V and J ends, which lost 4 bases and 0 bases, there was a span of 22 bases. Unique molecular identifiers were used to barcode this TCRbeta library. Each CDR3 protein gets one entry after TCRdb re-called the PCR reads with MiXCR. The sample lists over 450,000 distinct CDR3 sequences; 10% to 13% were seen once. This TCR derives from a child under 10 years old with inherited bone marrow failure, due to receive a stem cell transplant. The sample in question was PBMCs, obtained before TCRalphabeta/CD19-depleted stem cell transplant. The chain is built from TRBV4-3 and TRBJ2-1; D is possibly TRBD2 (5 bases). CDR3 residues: CASSPYKLIALSSYNEQFF. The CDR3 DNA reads TGCGCCAGCAGCCCATATAAGTTAATAGCGTTAAGCTCCTACAATGAGCAGTTCTTC.